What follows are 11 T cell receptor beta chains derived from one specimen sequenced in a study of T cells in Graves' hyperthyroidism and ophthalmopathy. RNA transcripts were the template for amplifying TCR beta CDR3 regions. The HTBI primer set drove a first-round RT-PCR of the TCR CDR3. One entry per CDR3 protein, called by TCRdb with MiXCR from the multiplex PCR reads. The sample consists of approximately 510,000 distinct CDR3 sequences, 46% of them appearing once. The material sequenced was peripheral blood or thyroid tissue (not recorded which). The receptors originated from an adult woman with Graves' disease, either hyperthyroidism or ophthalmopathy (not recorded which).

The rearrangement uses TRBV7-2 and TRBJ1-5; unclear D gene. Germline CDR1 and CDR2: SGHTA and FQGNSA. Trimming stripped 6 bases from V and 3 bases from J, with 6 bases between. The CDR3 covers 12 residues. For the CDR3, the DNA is TGTGCCAGCAGTCCGTACAATCAGCCCCAGCATTTT. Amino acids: CASSPYNQPQHF. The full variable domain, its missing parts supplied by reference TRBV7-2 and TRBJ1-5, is GAGVSQSPSNKVTEKGKDVELRCDPISGHTALYWYRQSLGQGLEFLIYFQGNSAPDKSGLPSDRFSAERTGGSVSTLTIQRTQQEDSAVYLCASSPYNQPQHFGDGTRLSIL.

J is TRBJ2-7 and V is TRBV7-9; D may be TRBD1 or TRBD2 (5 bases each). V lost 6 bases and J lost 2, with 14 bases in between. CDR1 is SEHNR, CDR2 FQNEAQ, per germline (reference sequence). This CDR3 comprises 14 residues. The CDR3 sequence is CASSSGTAPYEQYF. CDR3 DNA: TGTGCCAGCAGTTCCGGGACGGCGCCCTACGAGCAGTACTTC. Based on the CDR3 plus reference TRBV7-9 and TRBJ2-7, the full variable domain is DTGVSQNPRHKITKRGQNVTFRCDPISEHNRLYWYRQTLGQGPEFLTYFQNEAQLEKSRLLSDRFSAERPKGSFSTLEIQRTEQGDSAMYLCASSSGTAPYEQYFGPGTRLTVT.

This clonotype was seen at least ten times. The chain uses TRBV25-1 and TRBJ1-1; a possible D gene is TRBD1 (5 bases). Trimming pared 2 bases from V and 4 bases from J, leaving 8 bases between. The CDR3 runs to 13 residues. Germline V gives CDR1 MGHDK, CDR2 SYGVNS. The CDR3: CASSEEGSTEAFF. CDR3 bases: TGTGCCAGCAGTGAAGAGGGGTCCACTGAAGCTTTCTTT.

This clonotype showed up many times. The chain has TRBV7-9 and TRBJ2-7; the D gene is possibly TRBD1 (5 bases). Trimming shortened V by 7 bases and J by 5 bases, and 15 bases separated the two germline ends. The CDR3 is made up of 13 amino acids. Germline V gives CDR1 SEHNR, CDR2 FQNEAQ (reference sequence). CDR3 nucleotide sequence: TGTGCCAGCACCGACCCCAGGGAAAACGAGCAGTACTTC. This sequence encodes CASTDPRENEQYF.

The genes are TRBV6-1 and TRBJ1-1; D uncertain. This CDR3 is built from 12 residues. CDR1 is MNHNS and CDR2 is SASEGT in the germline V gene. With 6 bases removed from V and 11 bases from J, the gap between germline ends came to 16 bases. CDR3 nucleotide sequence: TGTGCCAGCAGGAAAACCGTAGCTTTCGCTTTCTTT. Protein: CASRKTVAFAFF.

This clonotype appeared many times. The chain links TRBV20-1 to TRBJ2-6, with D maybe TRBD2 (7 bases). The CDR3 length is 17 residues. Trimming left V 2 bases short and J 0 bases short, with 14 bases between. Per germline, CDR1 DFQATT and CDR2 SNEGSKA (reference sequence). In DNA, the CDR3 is TGCAGTGCTAGATCGGGGGGCAGGATCTCTGGGGCCAACGTCCTGACTTTC. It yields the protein CSARSGGRISGANVLTF.

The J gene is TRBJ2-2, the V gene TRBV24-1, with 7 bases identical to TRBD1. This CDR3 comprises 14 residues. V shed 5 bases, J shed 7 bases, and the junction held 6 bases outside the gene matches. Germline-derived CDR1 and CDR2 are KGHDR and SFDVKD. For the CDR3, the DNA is TGTGCCACCAGTGGACAGGGATCTATCGGGGAGCTGTTTTTT. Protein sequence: CATSGQGSIGELFF.

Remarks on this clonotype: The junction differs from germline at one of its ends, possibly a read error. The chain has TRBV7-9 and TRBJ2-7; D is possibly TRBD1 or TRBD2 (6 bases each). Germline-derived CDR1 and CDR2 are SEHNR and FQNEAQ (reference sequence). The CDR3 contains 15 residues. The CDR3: CASSLVRDTSYGQYF. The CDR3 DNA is TGTGCCAGCAGCTTAGTGCGGGACACATCCTACGGGCAGTACTTC.

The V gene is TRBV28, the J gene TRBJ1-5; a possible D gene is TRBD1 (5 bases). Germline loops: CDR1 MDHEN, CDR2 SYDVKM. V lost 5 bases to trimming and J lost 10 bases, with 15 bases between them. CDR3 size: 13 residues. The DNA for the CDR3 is TGTGCCAGCAGTAGGGGCGGGAACAACCCCCAGCATTTT. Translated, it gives CASSRGGNNPQHF.

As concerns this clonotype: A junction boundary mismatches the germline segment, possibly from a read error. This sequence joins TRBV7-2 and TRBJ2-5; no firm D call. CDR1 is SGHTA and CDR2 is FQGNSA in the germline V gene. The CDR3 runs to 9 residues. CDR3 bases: TGTGCCAGCAGCTTAGAACAGAACTTC. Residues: CASSLEQNF.

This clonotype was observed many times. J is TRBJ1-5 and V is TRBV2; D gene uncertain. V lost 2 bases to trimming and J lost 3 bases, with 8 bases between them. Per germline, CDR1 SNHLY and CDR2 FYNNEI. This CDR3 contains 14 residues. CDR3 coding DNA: TGTGCCAGCAGTGAAAGGGCAATCAATCAGCCCCAGCATTTT. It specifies CASSERAINQPQHF. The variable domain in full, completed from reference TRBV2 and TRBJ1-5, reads EPEVTQTPSHQVTQMGQEVILRCVPISNHLYFYWYRQILGQKVEFLVSFYNNEISEKSEIFDDQFSVERPDGSNFTLKIRSTKLEDSAMYFCASSERAINQPQHFGDGTRLSIL.